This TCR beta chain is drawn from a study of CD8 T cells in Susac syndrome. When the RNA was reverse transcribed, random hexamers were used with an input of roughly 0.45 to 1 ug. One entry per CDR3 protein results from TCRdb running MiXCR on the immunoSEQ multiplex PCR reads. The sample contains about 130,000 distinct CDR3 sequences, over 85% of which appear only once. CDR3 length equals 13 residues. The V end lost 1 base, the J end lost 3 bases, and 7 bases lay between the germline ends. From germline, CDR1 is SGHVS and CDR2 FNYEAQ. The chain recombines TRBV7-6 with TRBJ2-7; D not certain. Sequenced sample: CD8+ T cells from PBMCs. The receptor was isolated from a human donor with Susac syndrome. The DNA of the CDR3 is TGTGCCAGCAGCTTAGAATTAGACTACGAGCAGTACTTC. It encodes CASSLELDYEQYF.